Following are 25 T cell receptor beta chains from one sample sequenced in a study of metastatic and nonmetastatic thyroid tumors. TCRdb re-called clones from the PCR reads using MiXCR. The data contain over 10,000 clones, roughly an eighth of them singletons. Until they underwent thyroid surgery, no patient had received any treatment. Source material: blood. The receptors here all came from a female donor with papillary thyroid cancer or a benign thyroid nodule (not recorded which). Some clones in this sample may be carry-over from other donors' samples.

Many counts were recorded for this clone. The rearrangement links TRBV12-3 or TRBV12-4 to TRBJ2-5; D is perhaps TRBD1 (5 bases). The germline V and J ends were trimmed by 4 bases and 4 bases, with 16 bases remaining between them. The CDR3 totals 15 residues. The CDR3 bases are TGTGCCAGCAGTTCTCCGCAGGGCTATGGAGAGACCCAGTACTTC. This translates into CASSSPQGYGETQYF.

The table lists this clone with a few counts. A much more abundant neighbour one base away suggests this may be a read error. Additional DNA sequences in this sample encode the identical CDR3. The J gene is TRBJ2-7, the V gene TRBV9; no clear D gene. V was cut by 7 bases and J by 9 bases, with 8 bases left in between. From germline, CDR1 is SGDLS and CDR2 YYNGEE. There are 9 residues in the CDR3. The CDR3 DNA follows: TGTGCCAGCCCACCGGTGCAGTACTTC. Translation: CASPPVQYF.

This clone was observed many times. The chain recombines TRBV10-3 with TRBJ2-1; 11 bases line up with TRBD2. Unmatched junction bases numbered 6, after V lost 6 bases and J lost 8 bases. Per germline, CDR1 ENHRY and CDR2 SYGVKD. CDR3 size: 14 residues. This CDR3 is CAISPSGGQDEQFF. The DNA for the CDR3 is TGTGCCATCAGCCCTAGCGGGGGGCAGGATGAGCAGTTCTTC.

This clone has a count of ten or more. CDR3 sequence: CASNWQGENYGYTF. Written as DNA, the CDR3 is TGTGCCAGCAATTGGCAGGGGGAGAACTATGGCTACACCTTC. The chain couples TRBV5-6 to TRBJ1-2; 7 nucleotides agree with TRBD1. The CDR3 consists of 14 residues. The V gene end was trimmed by 6 bases and the J gene end by 2 bases; junction bases not matched to a gene: 7. Germline loops: CDR1 SGHDT, CDR2 YYEEEE.

This clone has a count of ten or more. This rearrangement joins TRBV30 to TRBJ1-2; D not certain. The CDR3 totals 11 residues. V lost 1 base and J lost 8, with 8 bases in between. Germline lookup yields CDR1 GTSNPN and CDR2 SVGIG (reference sequence). The CDR3 protein is CAWSEVAGYTF. DNA of the CDR3: TGTGCCTGGAGTGAAGTTGCGGGCTACACCTTC.

This clone was seen more than once but under ten times. The sample carries other DNA sequences with the same CDR3. This chain uses TRBV11-2 with TRBJ2-3; TRBD1 is a possible D gene (5 bases). Trimming took 5 bases from V and 6 from J, leaving 18 bases between them. Germline V gene data show CDR1 as SGHAT and CDR2 as FQNNGV. This CDR3 is 15 amino acids long. CDR3 sequence reads: CASSTLGRAGDTQYF. The CDR3 nucleotides are TGTGCCAGCAGCACGCTGGGCAGGGCAGGCGATACGCAGTATTTT.

This clone was detected many times. The rearrangement joins TRBV7-3 to TRBJ2-1; TRBD2 matches at 8 bases. The germline CDR1 and CDR2 sequences are SGHTA and FQGTGA. The CDR3 loop spans 15 amino acids. Trimming cost V 2 bases and J 7 bases; bases outside gene matches: 7. The CDR3 is CASSLQPGGENEQFF. In DNA form, the CDR3 reads TGTGCCAGCAGCTTACAGCCGGGAGGGGAAAATGAGCAGTTCTTC.

This clone was counted many times. The rearrangement joins TRBV11-2 to TRBJ2-7, with D unclear. This CDR3 is built from 13 residues. Germline CDR1 is SGHAT and CDR2 is FQNNGV. V dropped 0 bases and J dropped 5 bases, with 8 bases sitting between them. The DNA for the CDR3 is TGTGCCAGCAGCTTAGATCAGGTCCACGAGCAGTACTTC. It codes for CASSLDQVHEQYF.

This clone was counted ten times or more. V and J are TRBV6-1 and TRBJ1-4, with D unclear. This CDR3 is 14 amino acids long. Germline lookup yields CDR1 MNHNS and CDR2 SASEGT. V lost 0 bases, J lost 7 bases, and 9 bases lay in between. CDR3 bases: TGTGCCAGCAGTGAAGCCGGTGAAGTTGAAAAACTGTTTTTT. Translated, it gives CASSEAGEVEKLFF.

In its sample, this clone was seen many times. A much larger clone is a single base away; this may be a read error. This chain joins TRBV6-1 and TRBJ2-7, with D perhaps being TRBD1 or TRBD2 (5 bases each). Germline loops: CDR1 MNHNS, CDR2 SASEGT. The CDR3 is 14 amino acids. The CDR3 nucleotides are TGTGCCAGCAGTTGGGACCGAAGCTCCTACGGGCAGTACTTC. This sequence encodes CASSWDRSSYGQYF.

This clone was found many times. The rearrangement joins TRBV5-1 to TRBJ2-5; 10 nucleotides agree with TRBD1. Looked up from germline, CDR1 is SGHRS and CDR2 is YFSETQ. The CDR3 contains 16 residues. Trimming removed 0 bases from V and 5 bases from J; junction bases left unmatched: 7. The CDR3 DNA sequence: TGCGCCAGCAGCTTGGACGGGACAGGGGATTCGGAGACCCAGTACTTC. Its protein product is CASSLDGTGDSETQYF.

This clone was seen many times. The rearrangement joins TRBV11-2 to TRBJ2-1; perhaps TRBD1 as D (7 bases). The CDR3 length is 15 residues. Germline V lookup: CDR1 SGHAT, CDR2 FQNNGV. V was shortened by 5 bases and J by 0 bases, with 11 bases between the two germline ends. For the CDR3, the DNA is TGTGCCAGCAGCCCAGGGGGGATCTCCTACAATGAGCAGTTCTTC. It translates to CASSPGGISYNEQFF.

This clone was recorded at least ten times. The chain joins TRBV29-1 to TRBJ2-7, with TRBD2 matching over 9 bases. Germline V gives CDR1 SQVTM, CDR2 ANQGSEA. V lost 6 bases and J lost 4; bases outside the gene matches: 4. The CDR3 loop spans 12 amino acids. The CDR3 DNA reads as TGCAGCGTCAGACTAGCGGCTTACGAGCAGTACTTC. Protein: CSVRLAAYEQYF.

This clone was detected ten times or more. This sequence joins TRBV5-6 and TRBJ1-4; 9 bases are shared with TRBD1. Trimming removed 0 bases from V and 7 bases from J; junction bases left unmatched: 7. Per the germline V gene, CDR1 is SGHDT and CDR2 is YYEEEE. This CDR3 has 16 amino acids. CDR3 protein: CASSLGTGAWPEKLFF. In DNA form, the CDR3 reads TGTGCCAGCAGCTTGGGGACAGGGGCTTGGCCTGAAAAACTGTTTTTT.

This clone was recorded many times. The chain employs TRBV9 and TRBJ1-1; D is unclear. Germline-derived CDR1 and CDR2 are SGDLS and YYNGEE. V lost 0 bases and J 2 bases, leaving 11 bases between the germline ends. The CDR3 extends over 15 amino acids. The CDR3 sequence: CASSVAGNINTEAFF. CDR3 nucleotides: TGTGCCAGCAGCGTAGCCGGAAACATAAACACTGAAGCTTTCTTT.

This clone has ten or more counts. The genes are TRBV12-3 or TRBV12-4 and TRBJ1-1; 7 bases agree with TRBD1. The length of the CDR3 is 14 residues. Trimming cost V 3 bases and J 4 bases; bases outside gene matches: 5. The DNA of the CDR3 is TGTGCCAGCAGTTTGTCACAGGGGTTCACTGAAGCTTTCTTT. Its protein product is CASSLSQGFTEAFF.

The V call is TRBV6-1, the J call TRBJ2-6; a possible D gene is TRBD1 (6 bases). Trimming pared 8 bases from V and 4 bases from J, leaving 15 bases between. Per germline, CDR1 MNHNS and CDR2 SASEGT. The CDR3 is 15 residues long. The CDR3: CASSTGRYGANVLTF. For the CDR3, the DNA is TGTGCCAGCTCGACAGGCAGGTACGGGGCCAACGTCCTGACTTTC.

The table lists this clone with many counts. The chain has TRBV19 and TRBJ2-5; the D gene is possibly TRBD1 (6 bases). The length of the CDR3 is 18 residues. V gave up 3 bases and J gave up 4 bases, with 24 bases separating them. Looked up from germline, CDR1 is LNHDA and CDR2 is SQIVND (reference sequence). CDR3 region: CASSMGTQGRSGRETQYF. Here the CDR3 DNA reads TGTGCCAGTAGTATGGGGACGCAGGGGCGTTCAGGACGAGAGACCCAGTACTTC.

Many counts were recorded for this clone. Other DNA sequences within the sample encode an identical CDR3. This rearrangement joins TRBV3-1 to TRBJ1-1; no clear D. Looked up from germline, CDR1 is LGHDT and CDR2 is YNNKEL (reference sequence). V was clipped by 3 bases and J by 6 bases, with 17 bases between them. The CDR3 extends over 15 amino acids. The CDR3 sequence: CASSQWAEGIPEAFF. CDR3 coding DNA: TGTGCCAGCAGCCAGTGGGCTGAAGGGATCCCTGAAGCTTTCTTT. Full variable domain (outside the CDR3, taken from reference TRBV3-1 and TRBJ1-1): DTAVSQTPKYLVTQMGNDKSIKCEQNLGHDTMYWYKQDSKKFLKIMFSYNNKELIINETVPNRFSPKSPDKAHLNLHINSLELGDSAVYFCASSQWAEGIPEAFFGQGTRLTVV.

By share of the sample, this clone is medium-sized. This chain joins TRBV28 and TRBJ2-3, with TRBD2 matching over 12 bases. Germline-derived CDR1 and CDR2 are MDHEN and SYDVKM. The CDR3 is made up of 18 amino acids. Trimming at V came to 2 bases and at J to 6 bases, leaving 12 bases not matched to a gene. The CDR3 is CASSLVTSGRWSGDTQYF. The DNA for the CDR3 is TGTGCCAGCAGTTTAGTGACTAGCGGGAGATGGAGTGGGGATACGCAGTATTTT.

The gene calls are TRBV20-1 and TRBJ2-3; TRBD2 agrees at 8 bases. This CDR3 has 16 residues. The germline CDR1 and CDR2 sequences are DFQATT and SNEGSKA (reference sequence). The ends lost 0 bases at V and 4 bases at J; junction bases unmatched: 9. The CDR3 here is CSARDGSAGEADTQYF. The CDR3 bases are TGCAGTGCTAGAGATGGTTCAGCGGGAGAGGCAGATACGCAGTATTTT.

CDR3 residues: CASSVASIIEAFF. The CDR3 bases are TGTGCCAGCAGCGTAGCTAGTATAATTGAAGCTTTCTTT. The V call is TRBV9, the J call TRBJ1-1; D is ambiguous. This CDR3 region has 13 residues. Germline V gives CDR1 SGDLS, CDR2 YYNGEE. V lost 0 bases and J lost 7, with 10 bases in between.

This clone was seen repeatedly, ten times or more. In DNA form, the CDR3 reads TGTGCCAGCAGCGCCACTAGCGGGAGCCACAATGAGCAGTTCTTC. This sequence encodes CASSATSGSHNEQFF. The chain employs TRBV9 and TRBJ2-1; 11 bases align to TRBD2. Per germline, CDR1 SGDLS and CDR2 YYNGEE. The ends lost 3 bases at V and 5 bases at J; junction bases unmatched: 4. The CDR3 is 15 residues long.

Sample share makes this clone medium-sized. The chain joins TRBV28 to TRBJ1-1, with unresolved D. The V end lost 1 base, the J end lost 1 base, and 10 bases lay between the germline ends. This CDR3 is built from 15 residues. Germline V gives CDR1 MDHEN, CDR2 SYDVKM. The CDR3 protein is CASSLFSGENTEAFF. In DNA form, the CDR3 reads TGTGCCAGCAGTTTATTTTCGGGAGAGAACACTGAAGCTTTCTTT.

This clone has at least ten counts. J is TRBJ1-1 and V is TRBV5-4; no clear D. CDR3 length equals 16 residues. In germline, CDR1 is SGHNT, CDR2 YYREEE (reference sequence). The V and J ends lost 2 bases and 1 base respectively, with 15 bases between them. In DNA form, the CDR3 reads TGTGCCAGCAGCTTAATGGGATATACGACGAACACTGAAGCTTTCTTT. The encoded protein is CASSLMGYTTNTEAFF.